The 25 T cell receptor beta chains given below trace back to one sample, sequenced in a study of OX40 agonist ivuxolimab in advanced cancers. The data were produced by immunoSEQ multiplex PCR, yet TCRdb's version contains in-frame clones alone and is incomplete. This sample carries under 20,000 clones, roughly four fifths of them seen once, and the ten largest clones take approximately 3%. This specimen was CD4+ or CD8+ T cells sorted from blood, taken in a trial of the OX40 agonist ivuxolimab. The receptors here all came from an adult with an advanced solid tumor such as melanoma, head and neck, liver or kidney cancer.

The rearrangement uses TRBV7-7 and TRBJ2-5; D remains ambiguous. This CDR3 is built from 13 residues. Between the trimmed V and J ends, which lost 6 bases and 5 bases, there was a span of 13 bases. CDR1 and CDR2 (germline): SSHAT, FNYEAQ (reference sequence). The CDR3 spells CASSWTGQETQYF. In DNA, the CDR3 is TGTGCCAGCAGTTGGACGGGTCAGGAGACCCAGTACTTC.

The rearrangement links TRBV7-9 to TRBJ2-3, with unresolved D. CDR1 SEHNR and CDR2 FQNEAQ come from the germline V gene (reference sequence). V lost 5 bases to trimming and J lost 4 bases, with 16 bases between them. This CDR3 region has 15 residues. CDR3 bases: TGTGCCAGCAGCCCAAAAAGCCGACTGTCAGATACGCAGTATTTT. Encoded protein: CASSPKSRLSDTQYF.

The V and J genes are TRBV28 and TRBJ1-2, with D uncertain. Germline CDR1 and CDR2: MDHEN and SYDVKM. V lost 2 bases, J lost 8 bases, and 9 bases lay in between. CDR3 length: 12 amino acids. The CDR3 coding sequence is TGTGCCAGCAGTTTAAGGATGGGCGGCTACACCTTC. Amino acid sequence: CASSLRMGGYTF.

This clone occurred a few times. Germline is not matched at one junction end, which may reflect a read error. The J gene is TRBJ2-7, the V gene TRBV28; maybe TRBD2 (5 bases). Per germline, CDR1 MDHEN and CDR2 SYDVKM. The CDR3 loop spans 12 amino acids. CDR3 sequence reads: CASSLVGSTAHF. The DNA of the CDR3 is TGTGCCAGCAGTTTGGTAGGGAGTACTGCCCACTTC.

The V and J genes are TRBV5-1 and TRBJ2-3, with TRBD1 as a possible D gene (6 bases). CDR1 is SGHRS, CDR2 YFSETQ, per germline. This CDR3 contains 15 residues. V dropped 1 base and J dropped 1 base, with 10 bases sitting between them. CDR3 sequence (DNA): TGCGCCAGCAGCTTGATGACAGGAGGCACAGATACGCAGTATTTT. This codes for CASSLMTGGTDTQYF.

The chain is built from TRBV19 and TRBJ1-1; tentative D call: TRBD1 (5 bases). The V end lost 0 bases, the J end lost 2 bases, and 13 bases lay between the germline ends. Germline CDR1 and CDR2: LNHDA and SQIVND (reference sequence). This CDR3 contains 16 residues. CDR3 residues: CASSIDLWGRNTEAFF. The DNA for the CDR3 is TGTGCCAGTAGTATAGATCTCTGGGGGAGAAACACTGAAGCTTTCTTT.

V gene TRBV27 combines with J gene TRBJ1-4; D is undetermined. V lost 8 bases to trimming and J lost 4 bases, with 11 bases between them. The CDR3 consists of 13 residues. The germline V gene has CDR1 MNHEY and CDR2 SMNVEV (reference sequence). The CDR3 bases are TGTGCCAGCCTTGGACGGAATAATGAAAAACTGTTTTTT. Translated: CASLGRNNEKLFF. Full variable domain (missing parts from reference TRBV27 and TRBJ1-4): EAQVTQNPRYLITVTGKKLTVTCSQNMNHEYMSWYRQDPGLGLRQIYYSMNVEVTDKGDVPEGYKVSRKEKRNFPLILESPSPNQTSLYFCASLGRNNEKLFFGSGTQLSVL.

The rearrangement uses TRBV6-1 and TRBJ1-3; D uncertain. The CDR3 runs 14 residues. Trimming pared 6 bases from V and 2 bases from J, leaving 11 bases between. In germline, CDR1 is MNHNS, CDR2 SASEGT. CDR3 DNA sequence: TGTGCCAGCAGCTCATCGGGGACTGGAAACACCATATATTTT. Amino acid sequence: CASSSSGTGNTIYF.

The chain recombines TRBV15 with TRBJ2-1; 13 bases align to TRBD2. From germline, CDR1 is LNHNV and CDR2 YYDKDF (reference sequence). J lost 5 bases, V lost 5 bases, and 3 bases had no gene match. The CDR3 runs 15 residues. Here the CDR3 reads CATSSTSGGHNEQFF. The CDR3 DNA follows: TGTGCCACCAGCTCGACTAGCGGGGGGCACAATGAGCAGTTCTTC. Variable domain in full (rest from reference TRBV15 and TRBJ2-1): DAMVIQNPRYQVTQFGKPVTLSCSQTLNHNVMYWYQQKSSQAPKLLFHYYDKDFNNEADTPDNFQSRRPNTSFCFLDIRSPGLGDTAMYLCATSSTSGGHNEQFFGPGTRLTVL.

The V call is TRBV15, the J call TRBJ2-7; D remains ambiguous. The germline V and J ends were trimmed by 0 bases and 7 bases, with 10 bases remaining between them. CDR3 length: 13 amino acids. Germline CDR1 reads LNHNV; CDR2 reads YYDKDF (reference sequence). DNA for the CDR3: TGTGCCACCAGCAGAGATATCTCCAGGGAGCAGTACTTC. Translated: CATSRDISREQYF. The full variable domain, rest sourced from reference TRBV15 and TRBJ2-7, is DAMVIQNPRYQVTQFGKPVTLSCSQTLNHNVMYWYQQKSSQAPKLLFHYYDKDFNNEADTPDNFQSRRPNTSFCFLDIRSPGLGDTAMYLCATSRDISREQYFGPGTRLTVT.

The J gene is TRBJ1-2, the V gene TRBV7-9; 7 bases fit TRBD1. J lost 1 base, V lost 5 bases, and 7 bases had no gene match. The CDR3 is made up of 15 amino acids. CDR1 is SEHNR and CDR2 is FQNEAQ in the germline V gene (reference sequence). The CDR3 here is CASSEQGQINYGYTF. CDR3 nucleotide sequence: TGTGCCAGCAGCGAACAGGGACAGATTAACTATGGCTACACCTTC.

The chain recombines TRBV4-1 with TRBJ1-1, with D possibly matching TRBD1 (5 bases). This CDR3 region has 18 residues. In germline, CDR1 is MGHRA, CDR2 YSYEKL. V was shortened by 3 bases and J by 1 base, with 21 bases between the two germline ends. The chain's CDR3 is CASSQATRSGRRNTEAFF. The CDR3 DNA is TGCGCCAGCAGCCAGGCGACCCGTTCAGGGCGCCGGAACACTGAAGCTTTCTTT.

The gene calls are TRBV6-5 and TRBJ2-1; D might be TRBD1 (7 bases). The CDR3 contains 14 residues. The germline V and J ends were trimmed by 5 bases and 8 bases, with 16 bases remaining between them. Per germline, CDR1 MNHEY and CDR2 SVGAGI. CDR3 bases: TGTGCCAGCAGTCCCCGAGACAGGGACTATGAGCAGTTCTTC. It translates to CASSPRDRDYEQFF.

This clone was observed a few times. This chain links TRBV14 with TRBJ1-2, with 7 bases aligning to TRBD1. The J segment lost 4 bases and the V segment lost 4 bases, leaving 9 bases of the junction unmatched. The CDR3 covers 15 residues. CDR1 is SGHDN and CDR2 is FVKESK in the germline V gene. CDR3 DNA: TGTGCCAGCAGCCCCCTACCCCGGGACAGCTATGGCTACACCTTC. Translated, it gives CASSPLPRDSYGYTF.

This rearrangement joins TRBV4-3 to TRBJ2-1; D possibly corresponds to TRBD2 (5 bases). The CDR3 loop spans 15 amino acids. The germline V gene encodes CDR1 LGHNA and CDR2 YSLEER. Trimming took 2 bases from V and 9 from J, leaving 17 bases between them. In DNA, the CDR3 is TGCGCCAGCAGCCAATCGAGGGTAGCAAGTCCTGAGCAGTTCTTC. Translating it yields CASSQSRVASPEQFF.

The chain uses TRBV9 and TRBJ2-3, with 9 bases fitting TRBD2. CDR3 length: 18 amino acids. Germline V gives CDR1 SGDLS, CDR2 YYNGEE. V gave up 0 bases and J gave up 2 bases; unmatched junction bases: 10. CDR3 residues: CASSVGLAGSIPTDTQYF. The CDR3 nucleotides read TGTGCCAGCAGCGTAGGCCTAGCGGGATCGATCCCCACAGATACGCAGTATTTT.

The gene calls are TRBV29-1 and TRBJ2-7; 8 bases align to TRBD2. The germline gives CDR1 SQVTM, CDR2 ANQGSEA. V was clipped by 3 bases and J by 6 bases; unmatched bases: 7. The CDR3 contains 13 residues. The CDR3 here is CSVERIREGEQYF. The CDR3 DNA reads TGCAGCGTTGAGAGGATCCGGGAGGGCGAGCAGTACTTC.

A few counts support this clone. The chain combines TRBV7-8 with TRBJ2-7; 9 positions match TRBD2. The CDR3 has 16 amino acids. Trimming removed 3 bases from V and 0 bases from J; junction bases left unmatched: 6. Germline values: CDR1 SGHVS, CDR2 FQNEAQ. The CDR3 here is CASSLTSGRSSYEQYF. As DNA, the CDR3 is TGTGCCAGCAGCTTGACCAGCGGGAGGTCCTCCTACGAGCAGTACTTC.

CDR3 region: CASSPPRAGTYEQYF. DNA for the CDR3: TGTGCCAGCAGCCCCCCTCGGGCCGGAACCTACGAGCAGTACTTC. The chain uses TRBV7-2 and TRBJ2-7; D not resolved. Per germline, CDR1 SGHTA and CDR2 FQGNSA. Trimming pared 5 bases from V and 2 bases from J, leaving 16 bases between. This CDR3 has 15 amino acids. The full variable domain, completed using reference TRBV7-2 and TRBJ2-7, is GAGVSQSPSNKVTEKGKDVELRCDPISGHTALYWYRQSLGQGLEFLIYFQGNSAPDKSGLPSDRFSAERTGGSVSTLTIQRTQQEDSAVYLCASSPPRAGTYEQYFGPGTRLTVT.

The J gene is TRBJ2-7, the V gene TRBV18; TRBD1 matches 7 bases. The junction had 4 bases not matched to a gene; V was cut back by 3 bases and J by 2 bases. This CDR3 comprises 14 residues. Germline V gene sequence: CDR1 KGHSH, CDR2 LQKENI. The CDR3 DNA follows: TGTGCCAGCTCACCCGGGCAGGGGGCCTACGAGCAGTACTTC. It translates to CASSPGQGAYEQYF.

V and J are TRBV5-1 and TRBJ1-1; D gene uncertain. Germline V gene sequence: CDR1 SGHRS, CDR2 YFSETQ. Between the trimmed V and J ends, which lost 3 bases and 1 base, there was a span of 7 bases. The CDR3 totals 13 residues. This chain's CDR3 is CASSSDGNTEAFF. The CDR3 DNA follows: TGCGCCAGCAGCTCGGACGGGAACACTGAAGCTTTCTTT.

In this sample, this clone is medium-sized (0.01 to 0.1%). The chain couples TRBV9 to TRBJ2-7; D is perhaps TRBD1 (6 bases). The germline gives CDR1 SGDLS, CDR2 YYNGEE. This CDR3 is 13 amino acids long. V lost 2 bases and J lost 6, with 12 bases in between. The chain's CDR3 is CASSVGQRGEQYF. Here the CDR3 DNA reads TGTGCCAGCAGCGTGGGACAACGGGGCGAGCAGTACTTC.

The rearrangement links TRBV7-9 to TRBJ1-2, with 8 bases aligning to TRBD1. After removal of 1 base from V and 4 bases from J, the junction contained 2 bases not matched to a gene. CDR1 is SEHNR, CDR2 FQNEAQ, per germline (reference sequence). The CDR3 is 14 residues long. The CDR3 DNA reads TGTGCCAGCAGCTTAGATGGGACAGGCTATGGCTACACCTTC. It encodes CASSLDGTGYGYTF.

This chain links TRBV2 with TRBJ1-4; no clear D gene. Germline loops: CDR1 SNHLY, CDR2 FYNNEI. There are 13 residues in the CDR3. Trimming cost V 4 bases and J 6 bases, with 9 bases left between them. Here the CDR3 DNA reads TGTGCCAGCAGTGTCTACAGAGATGAAAAACTGTTTTTT. Residues: CASSVYRDEKLFF.

The chain joins TRBV6-4 to TRBJ1-1; D ambiguous. CDR1 is MRHNA and CDR2 is SNTAGT in the germline V gene. V dropped 6 bases and J dropped 1 base, with 12 bases sitting between them. The CDR3 runs to 14 residues. CDR3 protein: CASRDPTRNTEAFF. The DNA of the CDR3 is TGTGCCAGCAGAGACCCGACAAGGAACACTGAAGCTTTCTTT.